The next 8 T cell receptor beta chains were all read from a single sample in a study of blood T cell repertoires in COVID-19. Clones were sequenced by immunoSEQ multiplex PCR, and TCRdb holds only the in-frame ones, with some missing. The table has about 200,000 clones, 70% to 90% seen once. The sequencing input was peripheral blood. The receptors here all came from a man in his sixties with active or convalescent COVID-19.

About this clone itself: The germline gene is not matched at one end of the junction; a read error may be the cause. CDR3 in amino acids: CASSPTGAYDSPLHF. In nucleotides, the CDR3 is TGTGCCAGCTCACCAACAGGGGCCTATGATTCACCCCTCCACTTT. J is TRBJ1-6 and V is TRBV18, with TRBD1 matching 7 bases. Looked up from germline, CDR1 is KGHSH and CDR2 is LQKENI. This CDR3 has 15 residues.

This rearrangement joins TRBV9 to TRBJ2-7; D perhaps matches TRBD2 (6 bases). The CDR3 is made up of 14 amino acids. CDR1 and CDR2 from the germline V gene are SGDLS and YYNGEE. V lost 3 bases, J lost 3 bases, and 13 bases lay in between. CDR3 bases: TGTGCCAGCAGCGCCGGAGGGTCCATCTACGAGCAGTACTTC. Encoded protein: CASSAGGSIYEQYF. Combining the CDR3 with reference TRBV9 and TRBJ2-7 gives the whole variable domain DSGVTQTPKHLITATGQRVTLRCSPRSGDLSVYWYQQSLDQGLQFLIQYYNGEERAKGNILERFSAQQFPDLHSELNLSSLELGDSALYFCASSAGGSIYEQYFGPGTRLTVT.

The V gene is TRBV5-1, the J gene TRBJ2-3; 13 nucleotides agree with TRBD2. The germline gives CDR1 SGHRS, CDR2 YFSETQ. J gave up 3 bases and V 2 bases, and 3 bases lay outside the gene matches. This CDR3 is built from 16 residues. The CDR3 spells CASSFTSGGATDTQYF. The CDR3 coding sequence is TGCGCCAGCAGCTTTACTAGCGGGGGGGCTACAGATACGCAGTATTTT.

The V gene is TRBV5-1, the J gene TRBJ2-6, with D possibly matching TRBD1 (6 bases). This CDR3 region has 16 residues. The V and J ends lost 3 bases and 3 bases respectively, with 13 bases between them. CDR1 is SGHRS, CDR2 YFSETQ, per germline. The CDR3 nucleotides are TGCGCCAGCAGCTCTAACCCAGGGGTTGGGGCCAACGTCCTGACTTTC. The encoded protein is CASSSNPGVGANVLTF.

The V gene is TRBV9, the J gene TRBJ1-3, with 8 nucleotides matching TRBD1. Germline CDR1 and CDR2: SGDLS and YYNGEE. This CDR3 is built from 15 residues. V lost 0 bases and J lost 4; bases outside the gene matches: 3. This CDR3 reads CASSVASGGGNTIYF. The CDR3 DNA follows: TGTGCCAGCAGCGTAGCTTCAGGGGGCGGAAACACCATATATTTT.

V usage is TRBV5-6 and J usage is TRBJ2-1; 12 bases are shared with TRBD1. Germline V CDR1 and CDR2: SGHDT, YYEEEE. V dropped 2 bases and J dropped 9; count of bases not matched to a gene: 6. CDR3 size: 15 residues. This chain's CDR3 is CASSFGTGGLSEQFF. The CDR3 nucleotides are TGTGCCAGCAGCTTTGGGACAGGGGGCTTGAGTGAGCAGTTCTTC.

The J gene is TRBJ2-5, the V gene TRBV24-1; TRBD1 agrees at 10 bases. The CDR3 sequence is 15 residues long. The germline V gene encodes CDR1 KGHDR and CDR2 SFDVKD. V was pared by 3 bases and J by 4 bases, with 4 bases of the junction left unmatched. CDR3 sequence (DNA): TGTGCCACCAGTGATGGCGGACAGGGGGGAGAGACCCAGTACTTC. It translates to CATSDGGQGGETQYF.

This clone was detected a few times. The chain is built from TRBV27 and TRBJ2-7; D call uncertain. This CDR3 contains 13 residues. Germline V gene lookup returns CDR1 MNHEY and CDR2 SMNVEV (reference sequence). Trimming removed 2 bases at V and 2 bases at J, with 7 bases between. In DNA form, the CDR3 reads TGTGCCAGCAGTTTAGGCCCTGCCTACGAGCAGTACTTC. Its translation is CASSLGPAYEQYF.